This entry lists 11 T cell receptor beta chains sequenced from one sample in a study of blood T cell repertoires in COVID-19. TCRdb keeps only in-frame clones here, not all; method: immunoSEQ multiplex PCR. Of about 70,000 clones in the sample, approximately 80% were seen once. Sequenced: peripheral blood. These receptors originate from a man between 65 and 85 years old who had recovered from COVID-19.

This clone was seen a single time. The chain has TRBV6-2 or TRBV6-3 and TRBJ1-2, with 8 bases that match TRBD1. The CDR3 is made up of 13 amino acids. Looked up from germline, CDR1 is MNHEY and CDR2 is SVGEGT. J gave up 6 bases and V 4 bases, and 4 bases lay outside the gene matches. CDR3 nucleotides: TGTGCCAGCAGTTCGACAGGGGAGGATGGCTACACCTTC. Translation gives CASSSTGEDGYTF.

The CDR3 here is CASSLAMGAAYEQYF. The DNA of the CDR3 is TGCGCCAGCAGCTTGGCAATGGGGGCGGCCTACGAGCAGTACTTC. The chain couples TRBV5-1 to TRBJ2-7; tentative D call: TRBD1 (6 bases). The CDR3 contains 15 residues. The germline V and J ends were trimmed by 0 bases and 2 bases, with 12 bases remaining between them. In germline, CDR1 is SGHRS, CDR2 YFSETQ.

CDR3 region: CASSQVASGRLNEQFF. As DNA, the CDR3 is TGTGCCAGCAGCCAAGTGGCTAGCGGGAGGCTGAATGAGCAGTTCTTC. The V and J genes are TRBV3-1 (or the pseudogene TRBV3-2) and TRBJ2-1, with 11 bases identical to TRBD2. The CDR3 covers 16 residues. CDR1 is LGHDT and CDR2 is YNNKEL in the germline V gene (reference sequence). J was trimmed by 7 bases and V by 1 base; bases with no gene match: 6.

V is TRBV14 and J is TRBJ2-2; D unresolved. CDR3 size: 15 residues. From germline, CDR1 is SGHDN and CDR2 FVKESK. V lost 3 bases to trimming and J lost 0 bases, with 8 bases between them. The CDR3 nucleotides read TGTGCCAGCAGCCAGTACGCAGCGAACACCGGGGAGCTGTTTTTT. Translated, it gives CASSQYAANTGELFF.

This rearrangement joins TRBV6-5 to TRBJ2-5; 9 nucleotides agree with TRBD1. V lost 1 base, J lost 5 bases, and 8 bases stayed unmatched. The CDR3 loop spans 16 amino acids. The germline V gene encodes CDR1 MNHEY and CDR2 SVGAGI. As DNA, the CDR3 is TGTGCCAGCAGTTACTGGCGGACAGGGGCGAGGGAGACCCAGTACTTC. Its protein product is CASSYWRTGARETQYF.

The chain uses TRBV19 and TRBJ2-3; 7 bases fit TRBD2. From germline, CDR1 is LNHDA and CDR2 SQIVND (reference sequence). V lost 3 bases to trimming and J lost 11 bases; unmatched junction nucleotides: 5. The CDR3 loop spans 12 amino acids. In DNA form, the CDR3 reads TGTGCCAGTAGTATCGGCAGGGAGGGGCAGTATTTT. It yields the protein CASSIGREGQYF.

CDR3 residues: CASSLAGVTGELFF. For the CDR3, the DNA is TGCGCCAGCAGCCTCGCGGGGGTCACCGGGGAGCTGTTTTTT. This rearrangement joins TRBV4-3 to TRBJ2-2; 7 positions agree with TRBD2. The CDR3 loop spans 14 amino acids. Trimming cost V 4 bases and J 4 bases; bases outside gene matches: 3. CDR1 and CDR2 from the germline V gene are LGHNA and YSLEER.

V gene TRBV18 combines with J gene TRBJ1-4; 7 nucleotides match TRBD1. CDR1 and CDR2 from the germline V gene are KGHSH and LQKENI. V shed 6 bases, J shed 5 bases, and the junction held 9 bases outside the gene matches. The CDR3 spans 15 residues. The chain's CDR3 is CASSRTGTENEKLFF. CDR3 sequence (DNA): TGTGCCAGCTCCCGCACCGGGACAGAGAATGAAAAACTGTTTTTT.

CDR3 DNA: TGTGCCAGCAGCCGAGGAGGGCATGGGGAGACCCAGTACTTC. As protein: CASSRGGHGETQYF. The gene calls are TRBV28 and TRBJ2-5, with a tentative D call TRBD2 (6 bases). This CDR3 spans 14 amino acids. Trimming removed 6 bases from V and 5 bases from J, with 16 bases in between. Per germline, CDR1 MDHEN and CDR2 SYDVKM.

The rearrangement links TRBV24-1 to TRBJ2-1, with D maybe TRBD2 (5 bases). The CDR3 is 14 residues long. The V and J ends lost 8 bases and 5 bases respectively, with 15 bases between them. Germline V CDR1 and CDR2: KGHDR, SFDVKD. The CDR3 reads CATTSGQTNNEQFF. The CDR3 DNA reads as TGTGCCACCACCTCCGGCCAGACTAACAATGAGCAGTTCTTC.

The V and J genes are TRBV6-6 and TRBJ1-5, with TRBD1 matching 7 bases. The CDR3 runs to 17 residues. Unmatched junction bases numbered 13, after V lost 5 bases and J lost 3 bases. Germline CDR1 is MNHNY and CDR2 is SVGAGI (reference sequence). The chain's CDR3 is CASSRWKIRGDNQPQHF. The CDR3 nucleotides are TGTGCCAGCAGTCGCTGGAAGATCAGGGGGGACAATCAGCCCCAGCATTTT.